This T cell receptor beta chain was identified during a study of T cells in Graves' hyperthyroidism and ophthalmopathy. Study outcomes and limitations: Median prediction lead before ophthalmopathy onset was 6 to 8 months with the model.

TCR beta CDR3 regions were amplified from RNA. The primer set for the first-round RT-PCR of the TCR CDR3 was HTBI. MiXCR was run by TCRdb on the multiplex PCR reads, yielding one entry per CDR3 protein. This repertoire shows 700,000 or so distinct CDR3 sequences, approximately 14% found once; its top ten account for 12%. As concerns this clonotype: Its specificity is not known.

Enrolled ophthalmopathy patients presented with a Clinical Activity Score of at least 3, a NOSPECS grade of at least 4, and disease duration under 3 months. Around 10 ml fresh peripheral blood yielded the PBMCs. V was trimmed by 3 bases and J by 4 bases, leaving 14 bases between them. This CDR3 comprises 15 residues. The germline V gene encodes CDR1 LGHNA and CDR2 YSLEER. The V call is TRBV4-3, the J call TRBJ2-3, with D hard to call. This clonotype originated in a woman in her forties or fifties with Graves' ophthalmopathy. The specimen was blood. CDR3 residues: CASSHEPLVADTQYF. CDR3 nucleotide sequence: TGCGCCAGCAGCCATGAACCGTTAGTGGCAGATACGCAGTATTTT.